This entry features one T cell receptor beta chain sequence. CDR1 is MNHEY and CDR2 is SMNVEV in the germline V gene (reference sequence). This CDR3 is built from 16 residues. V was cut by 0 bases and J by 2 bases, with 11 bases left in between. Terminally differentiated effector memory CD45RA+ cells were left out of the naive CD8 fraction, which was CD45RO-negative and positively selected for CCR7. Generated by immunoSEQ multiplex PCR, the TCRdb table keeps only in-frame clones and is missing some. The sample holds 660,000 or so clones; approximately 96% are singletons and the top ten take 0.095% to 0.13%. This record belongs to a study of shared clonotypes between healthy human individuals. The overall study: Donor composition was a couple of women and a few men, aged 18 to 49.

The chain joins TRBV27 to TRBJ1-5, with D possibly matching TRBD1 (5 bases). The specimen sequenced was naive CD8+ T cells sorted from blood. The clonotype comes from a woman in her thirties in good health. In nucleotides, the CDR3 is TGTGCCAGCAGTTTATCGGCAGGGTTCGGCAATCAGCCCCAGCATTTT. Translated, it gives CASSLSAGFGNQPQHF.